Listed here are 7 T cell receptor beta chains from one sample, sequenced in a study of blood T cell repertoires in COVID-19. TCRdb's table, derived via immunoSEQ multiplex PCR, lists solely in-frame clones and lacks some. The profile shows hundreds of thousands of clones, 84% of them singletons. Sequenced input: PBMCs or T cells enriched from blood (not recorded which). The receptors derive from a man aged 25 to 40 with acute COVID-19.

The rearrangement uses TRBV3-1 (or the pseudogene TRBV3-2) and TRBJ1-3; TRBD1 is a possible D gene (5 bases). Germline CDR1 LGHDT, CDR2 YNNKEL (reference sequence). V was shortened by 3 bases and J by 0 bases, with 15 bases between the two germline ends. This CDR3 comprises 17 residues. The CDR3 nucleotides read TGTGCCAGCAGCCAGTCAAACAGGCTCCTCTCTGGAAACACCATATATTTT. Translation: CASSQSNRLLSGNTIYF.

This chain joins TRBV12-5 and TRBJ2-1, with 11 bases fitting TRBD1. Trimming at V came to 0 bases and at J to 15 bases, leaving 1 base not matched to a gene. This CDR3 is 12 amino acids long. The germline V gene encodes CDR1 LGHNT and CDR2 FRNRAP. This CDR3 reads CASGLVGTGGFF. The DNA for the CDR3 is TGTGCTAGTGGTTTGGTCGGGACAGGGGGGTTCTTC.

This CDR3 reads CASITDRNYNSPLHF. The CDR3 region has the DNA TGTGCCAGCATTACCGACAGAAACTATAATTCACCCCTCCACTTT. This chain connects TRBV6-5 to TRBJ1-6, with TRBD1 as a possible D gene (5 bases). Trimming left V 7 bases short and J 3 bases short, with 13 bases between. Germline CDR1 and CDR2: MNHEY and SVGAGI. The CDR3 loop spans 15 amino acids.

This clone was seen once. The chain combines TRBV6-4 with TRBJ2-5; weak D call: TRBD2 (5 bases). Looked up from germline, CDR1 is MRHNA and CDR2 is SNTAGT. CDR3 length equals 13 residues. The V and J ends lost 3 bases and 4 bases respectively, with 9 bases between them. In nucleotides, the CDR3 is TGTGCCAGCAGTGAGATCCGGGGAGAGACCCAGTACTTC. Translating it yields CASSEIRGETQYF.

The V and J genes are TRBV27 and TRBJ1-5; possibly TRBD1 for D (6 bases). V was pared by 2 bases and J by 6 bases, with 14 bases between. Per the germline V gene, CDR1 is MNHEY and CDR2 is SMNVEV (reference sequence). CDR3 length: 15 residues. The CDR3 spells CASSLKGPGVQPQHF. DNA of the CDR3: TGTGCCAGCAGTTTAAAGGGGCCAGGGGTTCAGCCCCAGCATTTT.

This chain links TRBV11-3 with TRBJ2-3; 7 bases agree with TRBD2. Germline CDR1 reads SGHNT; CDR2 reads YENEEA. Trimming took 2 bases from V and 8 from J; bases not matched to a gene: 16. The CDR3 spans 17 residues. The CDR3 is CASSLLRTRPSERTQYF. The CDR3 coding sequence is TGTGCCAGCAGCTTACTGCGGACTAGGCCTAGCGAGCGTACGCAGTATTTT.

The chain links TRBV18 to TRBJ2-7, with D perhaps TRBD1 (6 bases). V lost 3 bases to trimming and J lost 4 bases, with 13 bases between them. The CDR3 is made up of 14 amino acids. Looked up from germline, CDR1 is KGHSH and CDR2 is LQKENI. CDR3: CASSPGQPLYEQYV. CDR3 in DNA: TGTGCCAGCTCACCCGGACAGCCCTTGTACGAGCAGTACGTC.